This section outlines one TCR beta chain sequence together with its context. Sequencing was performed with immunoSEQ multiplex PCR; in TCRdb, only in-frame clones are kept and a portion is missing. The table includes some 640,000 clones, over 75% detected once. These data belong to a study of shared T cell receptors in the human thymus. These data were likewise used in another study, on human thymus T cells. Turning to that study: Each of the donors was a healthy Finnish infant who was undergoing open corrective cardiac surgery for congenital heart defects. Resections from corrective heart surgery supplied the thymus tissue. Thymic and blood repertoires seemed to show skewed V and J gene use. Unrelated individuals reportedly shared highly overlapping thymic TCR repertoires.

The source material was thymocytes. The TCR sequence derives from a boy less than two years old with a congenital heart defect.

For the CDR3, the DNA is TGTGCCAGCAGCCCTTGGACAGGGTACAGCAATGAGCAGTTCTTC. Protein sequence: CASSPWTGYSNEQFF. The rearrangement joins TRBV14 to TRBJ2-1, with 8 bases fitting TRBD1. Germline V CDR1 and CDR2: SGHDN, FVKESK. The CDR3 has 15 residues. Unmatched junction bases numbered 8, after V lost 4 bases and J lost 6 bases.